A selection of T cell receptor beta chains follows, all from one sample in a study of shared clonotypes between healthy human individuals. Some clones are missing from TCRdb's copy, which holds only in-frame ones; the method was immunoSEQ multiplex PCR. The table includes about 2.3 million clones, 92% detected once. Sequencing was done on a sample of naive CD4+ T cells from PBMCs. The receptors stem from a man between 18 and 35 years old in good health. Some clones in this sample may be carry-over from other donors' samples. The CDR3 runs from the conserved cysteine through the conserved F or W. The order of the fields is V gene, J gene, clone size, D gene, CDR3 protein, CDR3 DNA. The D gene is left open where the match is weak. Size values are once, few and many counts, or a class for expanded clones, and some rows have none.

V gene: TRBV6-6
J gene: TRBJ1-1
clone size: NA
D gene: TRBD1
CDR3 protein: CASSYSGQGGVEAFF
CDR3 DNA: TGTGCCAGCAGTTACTCGGGACAGGGGGGGGTTGAAGCTTTCTTT

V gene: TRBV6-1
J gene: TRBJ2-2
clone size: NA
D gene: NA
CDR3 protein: CASWSDWGSGELFF
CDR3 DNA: TGTGCCAGCTGGTCCGATTGGGGGTCCGGGGAGCTGTTTTTT

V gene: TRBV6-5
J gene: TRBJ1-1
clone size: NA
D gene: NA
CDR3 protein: CATQDSANTEAFF
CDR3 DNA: TGTGCCACGCAGGACAGCGCGAACACTGAAGCTTTCTTT

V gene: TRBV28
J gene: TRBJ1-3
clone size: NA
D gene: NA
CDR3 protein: CASSLRQVAGNTIYF
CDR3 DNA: TGTGCCAGCAGTTTAAGGCAGGTAGCTGGAAACACCATATATTTT

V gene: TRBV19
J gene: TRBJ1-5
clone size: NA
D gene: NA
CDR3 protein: CASSMAQGMNQPQHF
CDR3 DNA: TGTGCCAGTAGTATGGCTCAGGGGATGAATCAGCCCCAGCATTTT

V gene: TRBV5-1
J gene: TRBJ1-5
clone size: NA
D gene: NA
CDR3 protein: CASSLATGYNQPQHF
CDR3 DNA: TGCGCCAGCAGCTTGGCGACAGGATACAATCAGCCCCAGCATTTT

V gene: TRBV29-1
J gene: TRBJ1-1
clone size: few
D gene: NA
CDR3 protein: CSVEDGRGMEAFF
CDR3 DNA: TGCAGCGTTGAAGATGGACGGGGGATGGAAGCTTTCTTT

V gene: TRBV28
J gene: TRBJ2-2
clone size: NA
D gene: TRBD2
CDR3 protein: CASSFPAGGAGELFF
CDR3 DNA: TGTGCCAGCAGTTTCCCAGCGGGAGGGGCCGGGGAGCTGTTTTTT

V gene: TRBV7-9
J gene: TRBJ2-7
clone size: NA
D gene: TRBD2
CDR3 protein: CASSPRPQSGRAYEQYF
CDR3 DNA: TGTGCCAGCAGCCCCCGCCCCCAGAGCGGGAGGGCCTACGAGCAGTACTTC

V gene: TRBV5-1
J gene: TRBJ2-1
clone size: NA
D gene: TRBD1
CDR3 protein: CASSLGTGGNEQFF
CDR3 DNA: TGCGCCAGCAGCTTGGGGACAGGGGGTAATGAGCAGTTCTTC

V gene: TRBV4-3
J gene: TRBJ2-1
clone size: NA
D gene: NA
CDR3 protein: CASSQDYSYNEQFF
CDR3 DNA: TGCGCCAGCAGCCAAGATTACTCCTACAATGAGCAGTTCTTC

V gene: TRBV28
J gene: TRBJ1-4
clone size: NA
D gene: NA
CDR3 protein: CASSFGAGSGEKLFF
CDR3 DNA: TGTGCCAGCAGTTTTGGGGCAGGGAGTGGCGAAAAACTGTTTTTT

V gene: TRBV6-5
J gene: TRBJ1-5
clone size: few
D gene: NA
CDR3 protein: CASTLIRDGQPQHF
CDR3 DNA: TGTGCCAGCACATTGATCCGAGATGGACAGCCCCAGCATTTT

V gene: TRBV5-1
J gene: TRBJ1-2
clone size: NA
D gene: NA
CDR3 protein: CASSPRTDNYGYTF
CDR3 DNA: TGCGCCAGCAGCCCCCGGACAGATAACTATGGCTACACCTTC

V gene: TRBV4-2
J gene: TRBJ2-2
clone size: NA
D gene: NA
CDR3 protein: CASSQISVSTGELFF
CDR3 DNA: TGTGCCAGCAGCCAGATCTCCGTTTCGACCGGGGAGCTGTTTTTT

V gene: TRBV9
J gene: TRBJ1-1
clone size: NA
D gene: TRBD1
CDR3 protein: CASSGRQGRNTEAFF
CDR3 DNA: TGTGCCAGCAGCGGCAGACAGGGGAGGAACACTGAAGCTTTCTTT

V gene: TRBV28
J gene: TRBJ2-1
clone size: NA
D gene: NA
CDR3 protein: CASSSQGRTYNEQFF
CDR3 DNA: TGTGCCAGCAGTTCCCAGGGGCGCACCTACAATGAGCAGTTCTTC

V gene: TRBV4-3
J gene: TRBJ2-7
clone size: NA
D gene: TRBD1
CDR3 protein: CASSQDPGTVYEQYF
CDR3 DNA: TGCGCCAGCAGCCAAGATCCAGGGACAGTTTACGAGCAGTACTTC

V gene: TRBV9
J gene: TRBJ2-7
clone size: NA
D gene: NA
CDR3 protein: CASSVAPGQGYEQYF
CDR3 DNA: TGTGCCAGCAGCGTAGCACCGGGGCAAGGCTACGAGCAGTACTTC

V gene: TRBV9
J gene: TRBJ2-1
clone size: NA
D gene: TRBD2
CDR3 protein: CASSVHALAGVSGSYNEQFF
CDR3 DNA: TGTGCCAGCAGCGTACACGCATTAGCGGGAGTTAGTGGCTCCTACAATGAGCAGTTCTTC

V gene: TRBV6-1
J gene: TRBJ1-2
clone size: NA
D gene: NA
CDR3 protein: CASRGTGSYGYTF
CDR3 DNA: TGTGCCAGCAGGGGGACGGGTTCCTATGGCTACACCTTC

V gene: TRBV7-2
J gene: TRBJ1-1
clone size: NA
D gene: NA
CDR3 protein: CASSYDRNTEAFF
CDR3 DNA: TGTGCCAGCAGCTACGACAGGAACACTGAAGCTTTCTTT

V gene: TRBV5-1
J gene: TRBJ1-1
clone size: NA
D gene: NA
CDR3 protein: CASSLAERNTEAFF
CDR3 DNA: TGCGCCAGCAGCTTGGCAGAGAGGAACACTGAAGCTTTCTTT

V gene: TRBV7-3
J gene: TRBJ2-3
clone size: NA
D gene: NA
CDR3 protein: CASSPNRGSDTQYF
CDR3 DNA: TGTGCCAGCAGCCCTAACCGGGGGTCGGATACGCAGTATTTT

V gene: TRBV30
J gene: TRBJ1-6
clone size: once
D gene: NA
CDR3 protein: CAWSVRSPLHF
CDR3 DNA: TGTGCCTGGAGTGTAAGATCACCCCTCCACTTT

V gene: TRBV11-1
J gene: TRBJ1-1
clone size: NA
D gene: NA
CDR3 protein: CASSLRGGTEAFF
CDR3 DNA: TGTGCCAGCAGCTTAAGGGGGGGGACTGAAGCTTTCTTT

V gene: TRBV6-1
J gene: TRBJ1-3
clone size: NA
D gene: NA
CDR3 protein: CASSGRVSGNTIYF
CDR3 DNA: TGTGCCAGCAGTGGGAGGGTCTCTGGAAACACCATATATTTT

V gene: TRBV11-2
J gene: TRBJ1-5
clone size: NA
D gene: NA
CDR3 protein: CASSPGSEQPQHF
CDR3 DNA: TGTGCCAGCAGCCCCGGGAGCGAACAGCCCCAGCATTTT

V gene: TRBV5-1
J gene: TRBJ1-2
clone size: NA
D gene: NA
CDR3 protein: CASSNRSNYGYTF
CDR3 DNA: TGCGCCAGCAGCAACAGATCTAACTATGGCTACACCTTC

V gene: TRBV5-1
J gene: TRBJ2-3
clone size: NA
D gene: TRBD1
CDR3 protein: CASSLGGTGSTDTQYF
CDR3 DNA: TGCGCCAGCAGCTTGGGGGGGACAGGGTCCACAGATACGCAGTATTTT

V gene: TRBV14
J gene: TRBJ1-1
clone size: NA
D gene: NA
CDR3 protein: CASSEGVGMNTEAFF
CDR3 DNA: TGTGCCAGCAGCGAAGGCGTGGGTATGAACACTGAAGCTTTCTTT

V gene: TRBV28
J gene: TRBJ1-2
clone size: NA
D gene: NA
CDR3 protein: CASLLNRVNYGYTF
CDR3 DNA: TGTGCCAGCCTGCTAAACAGGGTAAACTATGGCTACACCTTC

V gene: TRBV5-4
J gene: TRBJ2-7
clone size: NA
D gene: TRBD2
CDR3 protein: CASSLGHPSGTYEQYF
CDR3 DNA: TGTGCCAGCAGCTTGGGACACCCAAGCGGGACCTACGAGCAGTACTTC

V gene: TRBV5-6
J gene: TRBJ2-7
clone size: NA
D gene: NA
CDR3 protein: CASSRNRVTYEQYF
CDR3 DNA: TGTGCCAGCAGCCGGAACAGGGTTACCTACGAGCAGTACTTC

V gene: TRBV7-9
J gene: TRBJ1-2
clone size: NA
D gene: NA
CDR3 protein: CASSVTSGARDGYTF
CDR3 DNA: TGTGCCAGCAGCGTAACCTCAGGGGCTCGGGATGGCTACACCTTC

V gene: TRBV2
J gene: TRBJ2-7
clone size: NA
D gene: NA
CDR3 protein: CASVRQTSYEQYF
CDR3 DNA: TGTGCCAGCGTCCGCCAAACCTCCTACGAGCAGTACTTC

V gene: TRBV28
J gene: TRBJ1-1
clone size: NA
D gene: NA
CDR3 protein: CASSSGGIRVTEAFF
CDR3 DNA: TGTGCCAGCAGCAGCGGGGGGATTCGGGTCACTGAAGCTTTCTTT